These T cell receptor beta chains were read from a single sample in a study of T cells expressing NK-cell markers. Each CDR3 protein gets one entry in TCRdb, which reprocessed the 5' RACE reads and gives no DNA. Its listing shows about 400,000 distinct CDR3 sequences. The sequencing input was blood T cells: a sorted CD56 or NKG2C T cell subset, CD4+ or CD8+ T cells, or bulk PBMC T cells (not recorded which). The receptors were sampled from a woman between 50 and 59 years old in good health. Each CDR3 is given with its conserved first and last residue.

j_gene: TRBJ2-1
v_gene: TRBV15
CDR3aa: CATSREKGRLDEQFF

j_gene: TRBJ2-7
v_gene: TRBV5-1
CDR3aa: CASSLVSDRGSYEQYF

j_gene: TRBJ2-4
v_gene: TRBV29-1
CDR3aa: CSVDLGDIQYF

j_gene: TRBJ2-7
v_gene: TRBV5-5
CDR3aa: CASSTSGTTSFLHEQYF

j_gene: TRBJ2-2
v_gene: TRBV20-1
CDR3aa: CSASRNSGELFF

j_gene: TRBJ2-7
v_gene: TRBV12-3/TRBV12-4
CDR3aa: CASMLGNTEQYF

j_gene: TRBJ1-5
v_gene: TRBV27
CDR3aa: CATKRGGGNQPQHF

j_gene: TRBJ2-7
v_gene: TRBV12-3/TRBV12-4
CDR3aa: CASSSTARKQYF

j_gene: TRBJ2-3
v_gene: TRBV11-2
CDR3aa: CASSTGFIESDTQYF

j_gene: TRBJ1-6
v_gene: TRBV9
CDR3aa: CASSVDPLNSPLHF

j_gene: TRBJ2-1
v_gene: TRBV24-1
CDR3aa: CATSDFPSGRPEQFF

j_gene: TRBJ1-1
v_gene: TRBV2
CDR3aa: CASSRTGTNTEAFF

j_gene: TRBJ2-3
v_gene: TRBV14
CDR3aa: CASSQKGLAGSDTQYF

j_gene: TRBJ1-1
v_gene: TRBV6-5
CDR3aa: CASSYSGQTKNTEAFF

j_gene: TRBJ2-3
v_gene: TRBV25-1
CDR3aa: CASSGTRGGTDTQYF

j_gene: TRBJ2-1
v_gene: TRBV29-1
CDR3aa: CSALFSRREQFF

j_gene: TRBJ2-7
v_gene: TRBV15
CDR3aa: CATSRRLANEQYF

j_gene: TRBJ2-3
v_gene: TRBV13
CDR3aa: CASSPPRDRRTDTQYF

j_gene: TRBJ2-3
v_gene: TRBV4-1
CDR3aa: CASARTGLTDTQYF

j_gene: TRBJ2-1
v_gene: TRBV6-4
CDR3aa: CASSGSPLRGSYNEQFF

j_gene: TRBJ2-1
v_gene: TRBV20-1
CDR3aa: CSAPSASGASSYNEQFF

j_gene: TRBJ2-1
v_gene: TRBV29-1
CDR3aa: CSSAQRLHNEQFF

j_gene: TRBJ1-2
v_gene: TRBV25-1
CDR3aa: CASSGDRGTGYGYTF

j_gene: TRBJ1-2
v_gene: TRBV10-3
CDR3aa: CAISQNLRGFDGYTF

j_gene: TRBJ1-2
v_gene: TRBV20-1
CDR3aa: CSATAGYKHGYTF

j_gene: TRBJ2-5
v_gene: TRBV4-2
CDR3aa: CASSHSSGREETQYF

j_gene: TRBJ1-1
v_gene: TRBV3-1
CDR3aa: CASSQGQGLLRAFF

j_gene: TRBJ2-1
v_gene: TRBV6-5
CDR3aa: CASKASSAEKGEQFF

j_gene: TRBJ1-1
v_gene: TRBV12-3/TRBV12-4
CDR3aa: CASSPRDRRPEAFF

j_gene: TRBJ2-1
v_gene: TRBV20-1
CDR3aa: CSARGTVLNEQFF

j_gene: TRBJ2-3
v_gene: TRBV5-1
CDR3aa: CASSLVQTGSTDTQYF

j_gene: TRBJ2-3
v_gene: TRBV4-1
CDR3aa: CASSQPTSRTDTQYF

j_gene: TRBJ1-2
v_gene: TRBV12-3/TRBV12-4
CDR3aa: CASSGGYGYTF

j_gene: TRBJ2-1
v_gene: TRBV29-1
CDR3aa: CSVAGTRQYNEQFF

j_gene: TRBJ2-1
v_gene: TRBV24-1
CDR3aa: CATSEPRAQGAPGEQFF

j_gene: TRBJ2-1
v_gene: TRBV12-3/TRBV12-4
CDR3aa: CASSLRQGAINEQFF

j_gene: TRBJ1-1
v_gene: TRBV6-5
CDR3aa: CASSPTRAEAFF

j_gene: TRBJ2-2
v_gene: TRBV11-2
CDR3aa: CASSLVPIRGRDTGELFF

j_gene: TRBJ2-2
v_gene: TRBV20-1
CDR3aa: CSARGDHRGLNTGELFF

j_gene: TRBJ1-4
v_gene: TRBV20-1
CDR3aa: CSASPPGVTNEKLFF

j_gene: TRBJ2-5
v_gene: TRBV4-1
CDR3aa: CASSQGRVAGQETQYF

j_gene: TRBJ1-6
v_gene: TRBV6-5
CDR3aa: CASSYSKGQGLHF

j_gene: TRBJ2-1
v_gene: TRBV5-1
CDR3aa: CASSLGLAGYINEQFF

j_gene: TRBJ2-5
v_gene: TRBV6-2/TRBV6-3
CDR3aa: CASSPTVMIKKTQYF

j_gene: TRBJ2-7
v_gene: TRBV7-9
CDR3aa: CASSTSTQTYEQYF

j_gene: TRBJ2-2
v_gene: TRBV29-1
CDR3aa: CSVKGLANTGELFF

j_gene: TRBJ2-1
v_gene: TRBV27
CDR3aa: CASSLNSWGGNEQFF

j_gene: TRBJ1-2
v_gene: TRBV29-1
CDR3aa: CSVRTGTDYGYTF

j_gene: TRBJ2-2
v_gene: TRBV6-1
CDR3aa: CALRGVNTGELFF

j_gene: TRBJ1-3
v_gene: TRBV6-6
CDR3aa: CASSYSRDRGADTIYF

j_gene: TRBJ2-5
v_gene: TRBV7-9
CDR3aa: CASSLVSGSLETQYF

j_gene: TRBJ2-1
v_gene: TRBV4-1
CDR3aa: CASSQVAGGPEAYNEQFF

j_gene: TRBJ2-7
v_gene: TRBV25-1
CDR3aa: CASSEYAVSYEQYF